These T cell receptor beta chains were read from a single sample in a study of post-analysis software for immune sequencing data. Using its own MiXCR run on the PCR reads, TCRdb lists one record per CDR3 protein. The repertoire holds hundreds of thousands of distinct CDR3 sequences, with 25% to 30% as singletons. Specimen: blood. Source of these receptors: a girl between 5 and 17 years old with multiple sclerosis. The CDR3 runs from the conserved cysteine through the conserved F or W. The D gene is left open where the match is weak. The size field is filled for only some rows; it gives once, few, many or a size class.

v_call,j_call,d_call,clone_size,cdr3_aa,cdr3_nt
TRBV7-8,TRBJ2-1,.,few,CASSKGTEQFF,TGTGCCAGCAGCAAAGGGACTGAGCAGTTCTTC
TRBV2,TRBJ1-5,.,.,CASRGSGAGRHSNQPQHF,TGTGCCAGCAGGGGGTCAGGTGCGGGGAGACATAGCAATCAGCCCCAGCATTTT
TRBV20-1,TRBJ2-1,.,few,CSATGGGGNEQFF,TGCAGTGCCACTGGGGGAGGCGGGAATGAGCAGTTCTTC
TRBV6-5,TRBJ1-5,.,.,CASSKIRQLINQPQHF,TGTGCCAGCAGTAAGATTCGACAGCTGATTAATCAGCCCCAGCATTTT
TRBV28,TRBJ2-7,.,.,CASSYKGLGGWDEQYF,TGTGCCAGCAGTTATAAGGGTTTGGGGGGCTGGGACGAGCAGTACTTC
TRBV28,TRBJ2-1,.,.,CASRSWRLNNEQFF,TGTGCCAGCAGATCGTGGAGATTGAACAATGAGCAGTTCTTC
TRBV6-5,TRBJ2-5,.,few,CASSYSRGPVGTQYF,TGTGCCAGCAGTTACTCGCGGGGGCCGGTCGGGACCCAGTACTTC
TRBV10-3,TRBJ2-1,TRBD1,few,CAISPGQGPYNEQFF,TGTGCCATCAGCCCGGGACAGGGTCCCTACAATGAGCAGTTCTTC
TRBV15,TRBJ2-2,.,.,CATSRDYPGELFF,TGTGCCACCAGCAGAGATTACCCCGGGGAGCTGTTTTTT
TRBV29-1,TRBJ2-5,TRBD1,.,CSVDRTGRVGQYF,TGCAGCGTTGATCGGACAGGGAGAGTTGGGCAGTACTTC
TRBV11-2,TRBJ2-3,.,few,CASSSGQRVADTQYF,TGTGCCAGCAGCTCCGGACAGCGAGTGGCAGATACGCAGTATTTT
TRBV6-5,TRBJ2-3,.,.,CASSYVFAGGTADTQYF,TGTGCCAGCAGTTACGTCTTCGCTGGGGGCACAGCAGATACGCAGTATTTT
TRBV6-1,TRBJ2-3,.,.,CASATQIYSGGSLADTQYF,TGTGCCAGCGCCACCCAGATTTATTCAGGGGGGAGTTTAGCAGATACGCAGTATTTT
TRBV20-1,TRBJ1-1,.,.,CSAGRTENTEAFF,TGCAGTGCTGGAAGGACAGAGAACACTGAAGCTTTCTTT
TRBV29-1,TRBJ2-5,TRBD2,.,CSTSGGQGYRETQYF,TGCAGCACCTCGGGAGGGCAGGGCTATAGGGAGACCCAGTACTTC
TRBV11-2,TRBJ2-3,TRBD2,few,CASSLTSGGPISDTQYF,TGTGCCAGCAGTTTGACTAGCGGGGGCCCCATCTCAGATACGCAGTATTTT
TRBV6-5,TRBJ2-7,.,.,CASSLAGYYEQYF,TGTGCCAGCAGCCTCGCCGGGTACTACGAGCAGTACTTC
TRBV11-2,TRBJ2-5,TRBD2,few,CASSPRISGSVKTQYF,TGTGCCAGCAGCCCTCGGATTAGCGGGAGTGTTAAGACCCAGTACTTC
TRBV9,TRBJ2-5,.,few,CASSVDGGSRTQYF,TGTGCCAGCAGCGTAGATGGGGGCTCCAGGACCCAGTACTTC
TRBV29-1,TRBJ1-5,.,few,CSVVATNEDQPQHF,TGCAGCGTTGTGGCCACTAACGAGGATCAGCCCCAGCATTTT
TRBV6-2/TRBV6-3,TRBJ2-5,TRBD2,.,CASSYFLAGAQETQYF,TGTGCCAGCAGTTACTTCCTAGCGGGAGCCCAAGAGACCCAGTACTTC
TRBV6-2/TRBV6-3,TRBJ2-1,.,.,CASSYYRDDEQFF,TGTGCCAGCAGTTACTACCGGGACGATGAGCAGTTCTTC
TRBV29-1,TRBJ1-2,.,.,CSVAGRAKSAGYTF,TGCAGCGTTGCTGGCCGGGCTAAGAGCGCAGGCTACACCTTC
TRBV3-1,TRBJ2-3,TRBD2,.,CASNPSGSPDTQYF,TGTGCCAGCAACCCTAGCGGGAGTCCAGATACGCAGTATTTT
TRBV2,TRBJ2-3,.,.,CASSERPLGVGTDTQYF,TGTGCCAGCAGTGAGAGGCCGCTGGGGGTTGGCACAGATACGCAGTATTTT
TRBV6-2/TRBV6-3,TRBJ2-7,.,few,CASSYPITQLARLYYEQYF,TGTGCCAGCAGTTACCCGATTACACAGCTAGCGCGCCTATACTACGAGCAGTACTTC
TRBV20-1,TRBJ2-1,TRBD2,few,CSASSLAGNNEQFF,TGCAGTGCTAGTTCTCTAGCGGGGAACAATGAGCAGTTCTTC
TRBV7-2,TRBJ2-3,TRBD2,.,CASSLDIAGVADTQYF,TGTGCCAGCAGCTTGGACATAGCGGGGGTCGCAGATACGCAGTATTTT
TRBV29-1,TRBJ1-2,.,.,CSVEKGEPGGDTF,TGCAGCGTCGAAAAAGGGGAACCTGGTGGCGACACCTTC
TRBV12-3/TRBV12-4,TRBJ1-4,TRBD1,.,CASRGQGGYEKLFF,TGTGCCAGCAGGGGACAGGGAGGGTACGAAAAACTGTTTTTT
TRBV7-9,TRBJ2-7,.,.,CTSSFTGVYEQYF,TGTACCAGCAGCTTCACCGGAGTCTACGAGCAGTACTTC
TRBV7-2,TRBJ2-3,.,few,CASSLAPGVLTDTQYF,TGTGCCAGCAGCTTAGCCCCGGGAGTTCTCACAGATACGCAGTATTTT
TRBV7-2,TRBJ2-5,TRBD1,few,CASSLEGTGKETQYF,TGTGCCAGCAGCTTAGAGGGGACAGGGAAAGAGACCCAGTACTTC
TRBV29-1,TRBJ1-2,.,many,CSVEQGSYGYTF,TGCAGCGTTGAACAGGGGAGCTATGGCTACACCTTC
TRBV28,TRBJ2-5,.,once,CASSLILPNQETQYF,TGTGCCAGCAGTTTAATCCTTCCGAACCAAGAGACCCAGTACTTC
TRBV29-1,TRBJ2-3,.,.,CSVRDPFVGDTQYF,TGCAGCGTGAGGGACCCTTTTGTCGGGGATACGCAGTATTTT
TRBV12-3/TRBV12-4,TRBJ2-7,TRBD2,.,CASSFWAGGDSEQYF,TGTGCCAGCAGTTTTTGGGCGGGAGGGGATTCCGAGCAGTACTTC
TRBV7-2,TRBJ2-5,.,.,CASSLGRAEETQYF,TGTGCCAGCAGCTTAGGAAGGGCCGAGGAGACCCAGTACTTC
TRBV20-1,TRBJ2-1,.,.,CSATTTAFYNEQFF,TGCAGTGCTACGACAACCGCGTTCTACAATGAGCAGTTCTTC
TRBV7-9,TRBJ1-2,.,.,CASSLAGKYGYTF,TGTGCCAGCAGTCTGGCAGGGAAATATGGCTACACCTTC
TRBV2,TRBJ1-2,.,.,CASERDRSYGYTF,TGTGCCAGCGAGCGTGACAGATCTTATGGCTACACCTTC
TRBV28,TRBJ2-1,TRBD2,few,CASSLWTSGAQEQFF,TGTGCCAGCAGTTTATGGACTAGCGGGGCACAAGAGCAGTTCTTC
TRBV5-1,TRBJ1-1,TRBD1,.,CASSLGGQRNTEAFF,TGCGCCAGCAGCTTGGGGGGACAGCGGAACACTGAAGCTTTCTTT
TRBV6-4,TRBJ2-3,TRBD1,many,CASSDRQGSTDTQYF,TGTGCCAGCAGTGACCGACAGGGTTCGACAGATACGCAGTATTTT
TRBV10-3,TRBJ2-3,.,once,CAIKGSFSTDTQYF,TGTGCCATCAAGGGCAGTTTTAGCACAGATACGCAGTATTTT
TRBV9,TRBJ2-4,TRBD2,.,CASSVGGGGSAKNIQYF,TGTGCCAGCAGCGTAGGAGGCGGGGGGAGCGCCAAAAACATTCAGTACTTC
TRBV20-1,TRBJ2-7,.,.,CSAAKPGTSSYEQYF,TGCAGTGCTGCAAAACCGGGAACTAGCAGCTACGAGCAGTACTTC
TRBV6-2/TRBV6-3,TRBJ1-2,.,.,CASSWSGYDGYTF,TGTGCCAGCAGTTGGTCGGGCTACGATGGCTACACCTTC
TRBV5-8,TRBJ2-2,TRBD2,.,CASSPNWGGSDTGELFF,TGTGCCAGCAGCCCCAACTGGGGCGGGAGCGACACCGGGGAGCTGTTTTTT
TRBV12-3/TRBV12-4,TRBJ2-5,.,few,CASSSTKGETQYF,TGTGCCAGCAGCTCGACCAAGGGGGAGACCCAGTACTTC
TRBV2,TRBJ2-7,.,.,CASSVGAVLPYEQYF,TGTGCCAGCAGTGTGGGAGCGGTACTCCCCTACGAGCAGTACTTC
TRBV6-6,TRBJ1-5,.,.,CASSIGQLSNQPQHF,TGTGCCAGCAGCATAGGACAGCTTAGCAATCAGCCCCAGCATTTT
TRBV20-1,TRBJ1-5,TRBD1,few,CSAPNPGGANQPQHF,TGCAGTGCCCCTAACCCAGGGGGTGCCAATCAGCCCCAGCATTTT
TRBV20-1,TRBJ1-5,TRBD1,.,CSAIAGQGPNQPQHF,TGCAGTGCTATAGCGGGACAGGGCCCGAATCAGCCCCAGCATTTT
TRBV21-1,TRBJ2-7,.,few,CASSKHSDYEQYF,TGTGCCAGCAGCAAGCACAGTGACTACGAGCAGTACTTC